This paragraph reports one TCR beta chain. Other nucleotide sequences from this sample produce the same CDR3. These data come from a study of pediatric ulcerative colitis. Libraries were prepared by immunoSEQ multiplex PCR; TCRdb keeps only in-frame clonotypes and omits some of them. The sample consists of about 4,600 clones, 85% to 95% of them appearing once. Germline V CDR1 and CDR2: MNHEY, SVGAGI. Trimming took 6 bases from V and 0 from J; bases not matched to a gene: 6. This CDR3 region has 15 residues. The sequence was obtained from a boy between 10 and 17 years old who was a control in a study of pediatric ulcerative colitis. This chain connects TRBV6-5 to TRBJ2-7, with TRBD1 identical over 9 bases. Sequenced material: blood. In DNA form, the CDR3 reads TGTGCCAGCAGGCCCACAGGGGGCTCCTCCTACGAGCAGTACGTC. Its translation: CASRPTGGSSYEQYV.